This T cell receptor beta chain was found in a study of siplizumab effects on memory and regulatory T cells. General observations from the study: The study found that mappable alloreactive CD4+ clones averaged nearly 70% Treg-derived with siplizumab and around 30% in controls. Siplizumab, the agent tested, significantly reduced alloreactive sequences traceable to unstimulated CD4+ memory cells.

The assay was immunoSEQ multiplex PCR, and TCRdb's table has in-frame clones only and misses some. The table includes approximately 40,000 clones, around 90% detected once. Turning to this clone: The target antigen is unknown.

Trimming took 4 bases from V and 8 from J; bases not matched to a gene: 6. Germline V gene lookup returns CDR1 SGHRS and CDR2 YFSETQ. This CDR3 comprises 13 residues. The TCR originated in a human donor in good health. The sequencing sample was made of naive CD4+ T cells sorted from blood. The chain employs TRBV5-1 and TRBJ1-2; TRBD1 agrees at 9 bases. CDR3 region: CASSLGQGGGYTF. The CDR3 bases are TGCGCCAGCAGCCTGGGACAGGGTGGCGGCTACACCTTC.